This TCR beta chain was recorded in a study of spatial heterogeneity in lung cancer. Whole-study context: On average, each unique TCR and UMI combination appeared more than ten times in raw reads. Points from the study as a whole: TCRs found ubiquitously expanded in tumor appeared in blood more at resection than at follow-up.

Comment on this clonotype: Its target is unknown.

Germline CDR1 is MNHEY and CDR2 is SMNVEV (reference sequence). Trimming took 2 bases from V and 0 from J, leaving 8 bases between them. This CDR3 has 15 amino acids. Every individual TCR cDNA molecule carried its own unique molecular identifier, which allowed correction of PCR and sequencing errors. Each CDR3 protein gets one entry after TCRdb re-called the 5' RACE reads with MiXCR. In the table there are around 74,000 distinct CDR3 sequences, less than 15% of which are singletons. Documented time point: sample taken at primary tumor resection. Whole RNA obtained from tumor, nontumor lung or frozen PBMC underwent sequencing without sorting. 72 TRACERx patients with early, untreated non-small cell lung cancer donated samples.

The origin of this receptor is a male donor with early-stage non-small cell lung cancer. The J gene is TRBJ1-5, the V gene TRBV27; D is undetermined. This material consisted of PBMCs, taken at surgery. DNA for the CDR3: TGTGCCAGCAGTTTAAATGGAGATAGCAATCAGCCCCAGCATTTT. This sequence encodes CASSLNGDSNQPQHF.